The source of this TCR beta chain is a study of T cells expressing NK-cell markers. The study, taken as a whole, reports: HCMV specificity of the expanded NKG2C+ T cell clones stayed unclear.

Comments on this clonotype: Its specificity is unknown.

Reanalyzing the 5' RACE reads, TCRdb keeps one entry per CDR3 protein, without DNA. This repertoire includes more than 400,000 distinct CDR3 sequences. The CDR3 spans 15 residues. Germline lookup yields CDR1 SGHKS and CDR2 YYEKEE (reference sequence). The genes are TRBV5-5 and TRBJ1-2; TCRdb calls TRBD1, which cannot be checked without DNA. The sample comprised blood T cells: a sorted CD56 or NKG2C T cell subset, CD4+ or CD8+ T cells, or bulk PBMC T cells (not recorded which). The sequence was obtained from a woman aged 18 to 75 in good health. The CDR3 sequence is CASSLLSGGGNGYTF.